The entry below gives a single T cell receptor (beta chain) sequence along with its context. Its antigen is undetermined. The germline gives CDR1 SGHNT, CDR2 YENEEA. The V gene lost 4 bases and the J gene lost 0 bases, with 24 bases spanning the gap. The CDR3 has 19 residues. This specimen belongs to a study of cytomegalovirus exposure and HLA in healthy donors. Study results and caveats: A later analysis by the authors found several of the most significant clusters apparently linked to common viral pathogens. Later analysis showed most CMV-associated TCR beta chains appearing HLA-restricted. An analysis done earlier found most TCR beta V segments productive about 90% or about 30% of the time. V- and J-gene trimming in TCR beta was tied to a missense DCLRE1C variant by an analysis performed later.

PCR was performed using 60 Vbeta and 13 Jbeta primers. The method was immunoSEQ multiplex PCR; TCRdb's version includes in-frame clones alone and lacks a portion of them. Among approximately 160,000 clones listed, roughly 80% were seen once. What was sequenced was PBMCs. The TCR sequence derives from a woman aged 18 to 35 in good health and CMV-seronegative. This rearrangement joins TRBV11-3 to TRBJ2-5, with D maybe TRBD2 (5 bases). CDR3 sequence: CASSSPSTKPTGNQETQYF. The CDR3 bases are TGTGCCAGCAGCTCTCCCTCTACAAAACCCACCGGGAACCAAGAGACCCAGTACTTC.